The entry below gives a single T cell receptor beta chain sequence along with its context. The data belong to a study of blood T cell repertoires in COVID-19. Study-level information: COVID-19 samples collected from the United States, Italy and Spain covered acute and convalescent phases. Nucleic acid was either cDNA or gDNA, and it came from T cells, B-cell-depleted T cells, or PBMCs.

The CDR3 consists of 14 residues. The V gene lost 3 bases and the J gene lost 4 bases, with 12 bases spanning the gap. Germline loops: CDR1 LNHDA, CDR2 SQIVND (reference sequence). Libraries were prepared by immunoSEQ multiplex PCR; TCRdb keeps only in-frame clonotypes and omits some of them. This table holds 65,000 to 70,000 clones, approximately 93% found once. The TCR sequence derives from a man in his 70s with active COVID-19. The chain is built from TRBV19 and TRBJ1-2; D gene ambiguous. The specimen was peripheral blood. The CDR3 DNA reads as TGTGCCAGTAGTATCAACCCTACGAGCTATGGCTACACCTTC. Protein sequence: CASSINPTSYGYTF.